This T cell receptor beta chain was observed in a study of blood T cell repertoires in COVID-19. Study context: Sites in the United States, Italy and Spain provided acute and convalescent COVID-19 samples. Sources were T cells, B-cell-depleted T cells, or PBMCs; the material itself was cDNA or gDNA.

Method: immunoSEQ multiplex PCR; TCRdb's copy keeps in-frame clones and lacks some. This sample has fewer than 85,000 clones, with about 83% found just once. The J segment lost 5 bases and the V segment lost 2 bases, leaving 4 bases of the junction unmatched. The CDR3 length is 14 residues. CDR1 is MGHDK and CDR2 is SYGVNS in the germline V gene. This receptor was obtained from an older woman with acute or convalescent COVID-19. The genes are TRBV25-1 and TRBJ2-7; 9 bases are a match to TRBD1. Specimen: peripheral blood. CDR3 sequence (DNA): TGTGCCAGCAGTGAAACCGGGACAGGGAACGAGCAGTACTTC. This sequence encodes CASSETGTGNEQYF.